This is a list of T cell receptor beta chains from one sample in a study of relationships among human T cell subsets. TCRdb recomputed calls from the multiplex PCR reads with MiXCR, one row per CDR3 protein. The sample holds some 5,400 distinct CDR3 sequences, 55% to 75% seen once. The sample comprised CD8+ T cells sorted from blood. The origin of the receptors is a man aged 40-49 years in good health. Both conserved end residues are part of each CDR3.

CDR3 protein | V gene
CSATGTSGRLSYNEQFF | TRBV20-1
CSARETISWNEQFF | TRBV20-1
CATSPWEDTGELFF | TRBV24-1
CASSLGLAATQYF | TRBV5-8
CASNGDGTEAFF | TRBV11-2
CASSPLLDRTDTQYF | TRBV4-1
CASSLRQSYNSPLHF | TRBV28
CASSQEGTGGSEQFF | TRBV4-1
CASSFRQPQETQYF | TRBV5-1
CASSLAPGELFF | TRBV12-3/TRBV12-4
CASAGGRGYTF | TRBV14
CASSLTSVYEQYF | TRBV12-3/TRBV12-4
CATGRDIGRGSYYYNEQFF | TRBV15
CASFGPGTEEQFF | TRBV28
CASSLYGYSNQPQHF | TRBV5-5
CASSLTGGEETQYF | TRBV18
CAWTYSGGNQPQHF | TRBV30
CARTSWAQYF | TRBV21-1
CSARGGYNEQFF | TRBV20-1
CASRGPLPPYNEQFF | TRBV19
CSASAGASSYEQYF | TRBV20-1